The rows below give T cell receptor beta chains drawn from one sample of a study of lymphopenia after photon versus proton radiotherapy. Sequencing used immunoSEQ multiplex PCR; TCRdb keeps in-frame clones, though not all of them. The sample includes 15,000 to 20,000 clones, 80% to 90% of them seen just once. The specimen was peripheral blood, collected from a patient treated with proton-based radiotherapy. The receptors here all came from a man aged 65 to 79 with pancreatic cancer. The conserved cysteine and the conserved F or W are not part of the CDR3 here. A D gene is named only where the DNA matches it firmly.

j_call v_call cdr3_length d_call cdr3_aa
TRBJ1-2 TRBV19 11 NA ASRIGQSYGYT
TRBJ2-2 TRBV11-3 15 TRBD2 ASSFGGTAGGTGELF
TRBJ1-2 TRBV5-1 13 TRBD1 ASSLRTGSNYGYT
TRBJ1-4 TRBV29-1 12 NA SVQGHPTNEKLF
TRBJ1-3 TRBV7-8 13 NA ASSLREGSGNTIY
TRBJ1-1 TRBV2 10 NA ASSDGPREAF
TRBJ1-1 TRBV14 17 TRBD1 ASSPRPDRGGENNTEAF
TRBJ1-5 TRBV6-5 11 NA ASSYRGGQPQH
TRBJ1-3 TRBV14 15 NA ASSQEGRPRPGNTIY
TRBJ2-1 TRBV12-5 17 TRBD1 ASGLVGFTGGGSYNEQF
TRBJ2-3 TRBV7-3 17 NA ASSLSALGAGDRTDTQY
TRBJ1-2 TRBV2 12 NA ASSEAQGGYGYT
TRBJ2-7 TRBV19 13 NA ASSPDSPYTYEQY
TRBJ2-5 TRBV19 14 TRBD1 ASSIPGGAGQETQY
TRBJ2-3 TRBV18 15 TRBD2 ASSKSATSGNTDTQY
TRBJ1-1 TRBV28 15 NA ASRRRGRGGANTEAF
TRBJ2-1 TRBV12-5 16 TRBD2 ATTLPGLAGVPYNEQF
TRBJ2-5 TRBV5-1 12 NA ASSLGIPPETQY
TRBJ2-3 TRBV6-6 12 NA ASRRDTGTDTQY
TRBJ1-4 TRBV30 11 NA AWSVRESEKLF
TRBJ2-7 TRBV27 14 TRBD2 ASSSATAGGFYEQY
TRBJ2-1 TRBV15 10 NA ATSAGYNEQF
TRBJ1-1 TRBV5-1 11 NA ASSKLGNTEAF
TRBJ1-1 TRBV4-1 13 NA ASSQDPGAETEAF
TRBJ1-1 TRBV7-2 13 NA ASSLAQGGDTEAF
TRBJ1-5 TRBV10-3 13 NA AISESTGGNQPQH
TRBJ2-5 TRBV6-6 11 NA ASRPGAVETQY
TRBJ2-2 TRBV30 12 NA AWSESGTSGELF
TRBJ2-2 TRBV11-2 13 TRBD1 ASSKGQEGTGELF